This T cell receptor (beta chain) derives from a study of control samples from healthy donors and cancer patients. Libraries were prepared by immunoSEQ multiplex PCR; TCRdb keeps only in-frame clonotypes and omits some of them. The table shows about 73,000 clones, with around nine tenths occurring only once. Germline loops: CDR1 ENHRY, CDR2 SYGVKD. The CDR3 runs to 13 residues. V shed 0 bases and J shed 6 bases, with 6 bases lying between them. The sequenced sample consisted of PBMCs. This receptor was obtained from a man aged 60 to 69 with lung cancer. This sequence joins TRBV10-3 and TRBJ2-1; D is uncertain. CDR3 bases: TGTGCCATCAGTGAGTCCCAGTCCAATGAGCAGTTCTTC. Protein: CAISESQSNEQFF.